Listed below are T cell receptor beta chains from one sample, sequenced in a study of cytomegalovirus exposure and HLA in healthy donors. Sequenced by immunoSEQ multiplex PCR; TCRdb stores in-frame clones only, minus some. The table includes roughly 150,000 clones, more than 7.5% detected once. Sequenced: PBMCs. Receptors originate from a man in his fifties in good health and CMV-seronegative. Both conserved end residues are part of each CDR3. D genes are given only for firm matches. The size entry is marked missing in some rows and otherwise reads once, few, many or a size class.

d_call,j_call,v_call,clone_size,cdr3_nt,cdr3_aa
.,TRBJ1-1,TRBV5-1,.,TGCGCCAGCAGCCCACTCCCGGGGTTGAACACTGAAGCTTTCTTT,CASSPLPGLNTEAFF
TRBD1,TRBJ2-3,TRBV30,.,TGTGCCTGGAGTGCTCACAGGGGGCGCGGGTGGGGGATACATTTT,CAWSAHRGRGWGIHF
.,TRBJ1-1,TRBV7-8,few,TGTGCCAGCAGCCCGACACATAACACTGAAGCTTTCTTT,CASSPTHNTEAFF
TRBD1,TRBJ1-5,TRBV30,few,TGTGCCTGGCCGACAGGGACGGCCCAGCATTTT,CAWPTGTAQHF
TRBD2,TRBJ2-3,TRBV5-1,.,TGCGCCAGCAGCTTGGAGCAGCGGGGATTAGATACGCAGTATTTT,CASSLEQRGLDTQYF
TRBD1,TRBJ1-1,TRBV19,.,TGTGCCAGTAGTGTCCCGGGACAGTCGAGGAACACTGAAGCTTTCTTT,CASSVPGQSRNTEAFF
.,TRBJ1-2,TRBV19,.,TGTGCCAGTAGTATGGTCGGGAACTATGGCTACACCTTC,CASSMVGNYGYTF
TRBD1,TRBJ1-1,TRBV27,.,TGTGCCAGCAGTCTTACAGGGGGAAACACTGAAGCTTTCTTT,CASSLTGGNTEAFF
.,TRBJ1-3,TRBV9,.,TGTGCCAGCAGCGCTAAACAGGGTCCAAGCTCTGGAAACACCATATATTTT,CASSAKQGPSSGNTIYF
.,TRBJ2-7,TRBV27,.,TGTGCCAGCAGTTGGGGACAAGCGGTGTACGAGCAGTACTTC,CASSWGQAVYEQYF
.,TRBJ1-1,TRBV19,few,TGTGCCAGTAGTATCGCAGAGAACACTGAAGCTTTCTTT,CASSIAENTEAFF
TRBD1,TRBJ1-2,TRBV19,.,TGTGCCAGTAGTTCCCTAGGAGGGACAGGGGATGGCTACACCTTC,CASSSLGGTGDGYTF
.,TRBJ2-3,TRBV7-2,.,TGTGCCAGCAGCTTAGACTCTCTCTCCGGCACAGATACGCAGTATTTT,CASSLDSLSGTDTQYF
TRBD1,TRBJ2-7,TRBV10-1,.,TGCGCCAGCAGTGAGTCGGGGACAGTCTACGAGCAGTACTTC,CASSESGTVYEQYF
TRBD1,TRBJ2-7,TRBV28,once,TGTGCCAGCAGCCTCCGACAGGGGTACTACGAGCAGTACTTC,CASSLRQGYYEQYF
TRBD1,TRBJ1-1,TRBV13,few,TGTGCCAGCAGCTTAGGGACAGGGGAGGGTACTGAAGCTTTCTTT,CASSLGTGEGTEAFF
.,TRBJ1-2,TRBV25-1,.,TGTGCCAGCAGTGAGGCAGGGGATCTCCGTGGCTACACCTTC,CASSEAGDLRGYTF
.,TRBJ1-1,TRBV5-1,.,TGCGCCAGCAGCTTGCAGGGTAACACTGAAGCTTTCTTT,CASSLQGNTEAFF
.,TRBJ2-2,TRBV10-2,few,TGCGCCAGCAGTCCTTCCGGGGAGCTGTTTTTT,CASSPSGELFF
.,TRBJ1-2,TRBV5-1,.,TGCGCCAGCAGCCTCGGGACACTCTATGGCTACACCTTC,CASSLGTLYGYTF
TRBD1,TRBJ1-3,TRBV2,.,TGTGCCAGCAGGATGGGACAGGGGCAGGGAAACACCATATATTTT,CASRMGQGQGNTIYF
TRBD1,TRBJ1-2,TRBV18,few,TGTGCCAGCTCACCAACGACAGGGGACGGCTACACCTTC,CASSPTTGDGYTF